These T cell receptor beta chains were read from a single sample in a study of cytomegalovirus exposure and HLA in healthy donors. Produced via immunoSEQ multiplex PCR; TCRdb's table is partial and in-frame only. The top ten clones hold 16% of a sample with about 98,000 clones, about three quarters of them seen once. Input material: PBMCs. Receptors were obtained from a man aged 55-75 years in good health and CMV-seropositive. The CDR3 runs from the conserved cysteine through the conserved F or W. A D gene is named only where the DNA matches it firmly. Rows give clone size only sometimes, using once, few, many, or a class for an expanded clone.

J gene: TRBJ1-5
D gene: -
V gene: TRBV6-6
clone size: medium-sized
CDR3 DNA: TGTGCCAGCAGTTACTCTCTTGCTCCGGGAAATCAGCCCCAGCATTTT
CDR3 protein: CASSYSLAPGNQPQHF

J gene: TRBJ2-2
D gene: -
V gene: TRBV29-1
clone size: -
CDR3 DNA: TGCAGCGTTGGAGGTGCCGGGGAGCTGTTTTTT
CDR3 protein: CSVGGAGELFF

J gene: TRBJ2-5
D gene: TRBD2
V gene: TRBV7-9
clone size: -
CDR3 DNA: TGTGCCAGCAGCCCCTCGGGGGGTCCAGGGGAGACCCAGTACTTC
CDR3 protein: CASSPSGGPGETQYF

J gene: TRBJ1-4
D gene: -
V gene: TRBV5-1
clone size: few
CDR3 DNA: TGCGCCAGCAGCATGCAGACCAGTGGGAGTGAAAAACTGTTTTTT
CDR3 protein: CASSMQTSGSEKLFF

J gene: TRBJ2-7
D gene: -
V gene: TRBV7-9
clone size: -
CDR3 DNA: TGTTCCAGCAGCTCGGGGGAAGTGTCGCAGTACTTC
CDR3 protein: CSSSSGEVSQYF

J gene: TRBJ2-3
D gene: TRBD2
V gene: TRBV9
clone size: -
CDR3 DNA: TGTGCCAGCAGCGCGACGCTGAAGCGGGGGGGTGGTTTTACAGATACGCAGTATTTT
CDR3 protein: CASSATLKRGGGFTDTQYF

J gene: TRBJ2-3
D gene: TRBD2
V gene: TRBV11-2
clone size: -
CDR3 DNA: TGTGCCAGCAGCTTACGAGGGACTAGCGGGGGGGATACGCAGTATTTT
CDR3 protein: CASSLRGTSGGDTQYF

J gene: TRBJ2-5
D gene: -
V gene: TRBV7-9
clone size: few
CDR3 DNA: TGTGCCAGCAGCTTAGTTTCGTCAGAGACCCAGTACTTC
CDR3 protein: CASSLVSSETQYF

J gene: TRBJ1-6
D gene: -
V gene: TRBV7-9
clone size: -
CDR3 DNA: TGTGCCAGCAGCTTAGCGGGACAATTTTATTCACCCCTCCACTTT
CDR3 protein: CASSLAGQFYSPLHF

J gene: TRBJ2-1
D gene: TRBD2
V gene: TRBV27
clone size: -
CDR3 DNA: TGTGCCAGCAGTTCGACCTCGGGGGGGAGTGAGCAGTTCTTC
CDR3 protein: CASSSTSGGSEQFF

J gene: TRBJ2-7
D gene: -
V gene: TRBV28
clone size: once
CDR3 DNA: TGTGCCAGCAGTGCCCCCGACAGGTGGTACGGGTACGAGCAGTACTTC
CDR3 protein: CASSAPDRWYGYEQYF

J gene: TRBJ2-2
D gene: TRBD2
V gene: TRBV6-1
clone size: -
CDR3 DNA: TGTGCCAGCATCTGGACTAGCGGGGACACCGGGGAGCTGTTTTTT
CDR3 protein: CASIWTSGDTGELFF

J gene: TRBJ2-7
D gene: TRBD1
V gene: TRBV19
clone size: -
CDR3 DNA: TGTGCCAGTAGTACGGGACAGGGTTACGAGCAGTACTTC
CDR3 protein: CASSTGQGYEQYF

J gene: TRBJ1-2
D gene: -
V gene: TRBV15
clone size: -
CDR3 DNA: TGTGCCACCAGCAGAGATCCCCTCACCCGGGATGGCTACACCTTC
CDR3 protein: CATSRDPLTRDGYTF

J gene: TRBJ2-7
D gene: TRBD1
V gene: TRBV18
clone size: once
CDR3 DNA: TGTGCCAGCTCACCGGGACAGGCGGGCTACGAGCAGTACTTC
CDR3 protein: CASSPGQAGYEQYF

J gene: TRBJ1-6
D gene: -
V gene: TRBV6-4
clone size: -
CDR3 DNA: TGTGCCAGCAGTGACTCGCTTTCCTCGGCACCCCTCCACTTT
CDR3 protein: CASSDSLSSAPLHF

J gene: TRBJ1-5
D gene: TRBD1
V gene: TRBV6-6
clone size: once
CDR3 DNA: TGTGCCAGCAGATCGACAGGGGATTATAGCAATCAGCCCCAGCATTTT
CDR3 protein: CASRSTGDYSNQPQHF

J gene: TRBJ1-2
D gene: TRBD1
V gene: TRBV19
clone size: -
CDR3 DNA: TGTGCCAGTAGTATACGAAGACAGGGGGCTCCCCCTAACTATGGCTACACCTTC
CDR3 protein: CASSIRRQGAPPNYGYTF

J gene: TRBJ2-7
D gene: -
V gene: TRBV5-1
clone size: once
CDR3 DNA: TGCGCCAGCAGCTGGAGACAGGACTCCTACGAGCAGTACTTC
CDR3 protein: CASSWRQDSYEQYF

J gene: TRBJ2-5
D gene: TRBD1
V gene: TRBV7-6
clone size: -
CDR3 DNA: TGTGCCAGCAGCGTAGGGACAGGGCGCCAAGAGACCCAGTACTTC
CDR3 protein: CASSVGTGRQETQYF

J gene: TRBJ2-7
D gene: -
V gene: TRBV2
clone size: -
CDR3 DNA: TGTGCCAGCTCCCGGACAGTAACCTACGAGCAGTACTTC
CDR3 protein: CASSRTVTYEQYF

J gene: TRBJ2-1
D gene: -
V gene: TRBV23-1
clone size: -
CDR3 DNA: TGCGCCAGCAGTCCGACTTGCAGCTCCTACAATGAGCAGTTCTTC
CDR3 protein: CASSPTCSSYNEQFF

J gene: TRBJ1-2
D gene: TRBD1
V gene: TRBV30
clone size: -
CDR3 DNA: TGTGCCTGGAGGGTACTCCGGGACAGGGAAGAGGGTGGCTACACCTTC
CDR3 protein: CAWRVLRDREEGGYTF

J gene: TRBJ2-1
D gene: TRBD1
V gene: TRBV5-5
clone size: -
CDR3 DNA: TGTGCCAGCAGCCCTGGGGACAGCTACAATGAGCAGTTCTTC
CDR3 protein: CASSPGDSYNEQFF

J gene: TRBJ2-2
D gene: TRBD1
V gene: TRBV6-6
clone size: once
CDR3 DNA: TGTGCCAGCACTTTGACAGGGGTCACCGGGGAGCTGTTTTTT
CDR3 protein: CASTLTGVTGELFF

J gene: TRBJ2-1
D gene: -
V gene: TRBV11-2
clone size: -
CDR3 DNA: TGTGCCAGCAGCCGCCAACTAGCCCCAAGTTACAATGAGCAGTTCTTC
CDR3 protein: CASSRQLAPSYNEQFF

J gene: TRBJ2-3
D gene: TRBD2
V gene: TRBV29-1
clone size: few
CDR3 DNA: TGCAGCGTTGAGATAGCGGGGGGAAGCACAGATACGCAGTATTTT
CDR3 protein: CSVEIAGGSTDTQYF